Shown below are 30 T cell receptor beta chains from a single sample sequenced in a study of regulatory T cells in long-lasting Graves disease. Time point denoted: persistent/refractory GD, antithyroid drugs over 5 years with positive TRAb. The TCR library was prepared using RNA isolated from PBMCs. With iRepertoire HTBI primers and Arm-PCR of CDR3 regions, TCR beta libraries were built. TCRdb ran MiXCR on the multiplex PCR reads and lists one entry per CDR3 protein. This sample carries under 450,000 distinct CDR3 sequences, about 20% of them seen once, and the ten largest clones take approximately 26%. The sample in question was peripheral blood mononuclear cells (PBMCs), obtained when the disease was refractory, from a patient treated with antithyroid drugs. Receptors were obtained from a female donor with Graves disease.

CDR3 DNA sequence: TGTGCCAGCTCCGGACCAGGCAGGGCGAGCACTGAAGCTTTCTTT. It yields the protein CASSGPGRASTEAFF. The chain joins TRBV6-1 to TRBJ1-1; D perhaps matches TRBD1 (5 bases). There are 15 residues in the CDR3. CDR1 is MNHNS and CDR2 is SASEGT in the germline V gene. V gave up 8 bases and J gave up 4 bases, with 20 bases separating them.

Ten or more counts support this clonotype. The rearrangement joins TRBV7-2 to TRBJ1-2, with a tentative D call TRBD1 (6 bases). The CDR3 sequence is 14 residues long. With 4 bases removed from V and 8 bases from J, the gap between germline ends came to 17 bases. Per the germline V gene, CDR1 is SGHTA and CDR2 is FQGNSA. The CDR3 region is CASSSIGTGYGYTF. The CDR3 bases are TGTGCCAGCAGCTCAATCGGTACAGGGTACGGCTACACCTTC.

This chain joins TRBV28 and TRBJ2-1; TRBD2 aligns across 11 bases. The CDR3 extends over 15 amino acids. The germline V gene encodes CDR1 MDHEN and CDR2 SYDVKM. J was trimmed by 3 bases and V by 3 bases; bases with no gene match: 1. The CDR3, as DNA: TGTGCCAGCAGTTTCGGGACTAGCGGCTACAATGAGCAGTTCTTC. It encodes CASSFGTSGYNEQFF. The full variable domain, completed using reference TRBV28 and TRBJ2-1, is DVKVTQSSRYLVKRTGEKVFLECVQDMDHENMFWYRQDPGLGLRLIYFSYDVKMKEKGDIPEGYSVSREKKERFSLILESASTNQTSMYLCASSFGTSGYNEQFFGPGTRLTVL.

This chain uses TRBV27 with TRBJ2-7, with D tentatively TRBD1 or TRBD2 (6 bases each). The CDR3 covers 14 residues. Germline values: CDR1 MNHEY, CDR2 SMNVEV (reference sequence). The germline V and J ends were trimmed by 2 bases and 3 bases, with 11 bases remaining between them. The CDR3, as DNA: TGTGCCAGCAGTTTACAGGGGACTCACTACGAGCAGTACTTC. Translated: CASSLQGTHYEQYF.

This chain links TRBV9 with TRBJ1-5, with D unclear. This CDR3 is 15 amino acids long. The ends were cut back, 0 bases at V and 4 bases at J, with 11 bases in the middle. Per the germline V gene, CDR1 is SGDLS and CDR2 is YYNGEE. Here the CDR3 DNA reads TGTGCCAGCAGCGTAGGGAACAGCGAAAATCAGCCCCAGCATTTT. Translation: CASSVGNSENQPQHF. The full variable domain, rest sourced from reference TRBV9 and TRBJ1-5, is DSGVTQTPKHLITATGQRVTLRCSPRSGDLSVYWYQQSLDQGLQFLIQYYNGEERAKGNILERFSAQQFPDLHSELNLSSLELGDSALYFCASSVGNSENQPQHFGDGTRLSIL.

The gene calls are TRBV4-2 and TRBJ2-7; D not certain. The CDR3 totals 16 residues. The V end was cut by 4 bases, the J end by 0 bases, with 16 bases between. The germline gives CDR1 LGHNA, CDR2 YNFKEQ. CDR3 nucleotide sequence: TGTGCCAGCAGCCTCGATTTGGTCCCCAGCTCCTACGAGCAGTACTTC. Its protein product is CASSLDLVPSSYEQYF.

In this sample, this clonotype turned up a few times. The chain couples TRBV4-2 to TRBJ2-4; D possibly corresponds to TRBD2 (5 bases). V lost 3 bases to trimming and J lost 0 bases, with 9 bases between them. There are 15 residues in the CDR3. Germline V gives CDR1 LGHNA, CDR2 YNFKEQ. CDR3: CASSQEVIAKNIQYF. DNA for the CDR3: TGTGCCAGCAGCCAGGAGGTTATAGCCAAAAACATTCAGTACTTC.

In this sample, this clonotype turned up many times. J is TRBJ1-5 and V is TRBV28; D uncertain. The germline V gene encodes CDR1 MDHEN and CDR2 SYDVKM. The CDR3 spans 14 residues. With 2 bases removed from V and 6 bases from J, the gap between germline ends came to 11 bases. CDR3 in amino acids: CASSLMSAGQPQHF. The CDR3 DNA follows: TGTGCCAGCAGTTTAATGTCGGCGGGTCAGCCCCAGCATTTT.

This clonotype came up a few times. The chain recombines TRBV30 with TRBJ1-1; the D gene is possibly TRBD1 (5 bases). The CDR3 is 13 amino acids. Germline values: CDR1 GTSNPN, CDR2 SVGIG (reference sequence). Trimming removed 5 bases at V and 4 bases at J, with 14 bases between. This CDR3 is CAWGTDSATEAFF. In DNA form, the CDR3 reads TGTGCCTGGGGGACGGACTCGGCCACTGAAGCTTTCTTT. Using reference TRBV30 and TRBJ1-1 for the parts outside the CDR3, the full variable domain is SQTIHQWPATLVQPVGSPLSLECTVEGTSNPNLYWYRQAAGRGLQLLFYSVGIGQISSEVPQNLSASRPQDRQFILSSKKLLLSDSGFYLCAWGTDSATEAFFGQGTRLTVV.

As to this clonotype: The DNA is omitted, as the CDR3 cannot be located on it reliably, and the CDR3 follows TCRdb's listing. The chain uses TRBV7-2 and TRBJ1-1; TRBD1 is the table's D call, not checked against the DNA. Germline CDR1 SGHTA, CDR2 FQGNSA. 16 amino acids form the CDR3, both terminal residues included. This CDR3 reads CASSTSSTGVNTEAFF.

This clonotype has at least ten counts. The chain carries TRBV6-5 and TRBJ2-5; 10 positions agree with TRBD2. V lost 4 bases, J lost 4 bases, and 12 bases stayed unmatched. This CDR3 comprises 17 residues. CDR1 is MNHEY and CDR2 is SVGAGI in the germline V gene. The CDR3: CASSSLLAGRGRETQYF. The CDR3 nucleotides read TGTGCCAGCAGTTCCTTACTAGCGGGAAGGGGACGAGAGACCCAGTACTTC.

This clonotype has just a few counts. This chain uses TRBV7-9 with TRBJ2-7; tentatively, D is TRBD1 (5 bases). This CDR3 spans 14 amino acids. V was clipped by 8 bases and J by 6 bases, with 20 bases between them. The germline V gene has CDR1 SEHNR and CDR2 FQNEAQ (reference sequence). The CDR3 DNA follows: TGTGCCAGCCCCCCAGGGCAAGCCGTTGGCGAGCAGTACTTC. Translation: CASPPGQAVGEQYF.

The sample holds a few counts of this clonotype. The chain uses TRBV20-1 and TRBJ1-5; D unclear. V dropped 3 bases and J dropped 0 bases, with 9 bases sitting between them. This CDR3 is 14 amino acids long. The V gene's germline CDR1 is DFQATT and CDR2 SNEGSKA (reference sequence). The CDR3 nucleotides read TGCAGTGCTAGTACCGGGAATAGCAATCAGCCCCAGCATTTT. Encoded protein: CSASTGNSNQPQHF.

This clonotype appeared a few times. The V gene is TRBV12-3 or TRBV12-4, the J gene TRBJ1-1, with D perhaps matching TRBD1 (5 bases). The V and J ends lost 4 bases and 1 base respectively, with 13 bases between them. The CDR3 covers 15 residues. DNA of the CDR3: TGTGCCAGCAGTTCGGGGACGGCCTGGAACACTGAAGCTTTCTTT. Amino acids: CASSSGTAWNTEAFF.

The chain recombines TRBV28 with TRBJ2-7; the D gene is possibly TRBD1 (5 bases). This CDR3 contains 14 residues. The V gene's germline CDR1 is MDHEN and CDR2 SYDVKM. Trimming took off 6 bases at V and 7 bases at J, with 19 bases between the two ends. The chain's CDR3 is CASRGPRVRPEQYF. As DNA, the CDR3 is TGTGCCAGCAGGGGCCCCAGGGTACGGCCGGAGCAGTACTTC.

The chain employs TRBV19 and TRBJ2-2, with D uncertain. The ends were cut back, 2 bases at V and 4 bases at J, with 8 bases in the middle. This CDR3 is 14 amino acids long. Germline V gene data show CDR1 as LNHDA and CDR2 as SQIVND (reference sequence). The CDR3 nucleotides are TGTGCCAGTAGTATAACCCCACCCACCGGGGAGCTGTTTTTT. Residues: CASSITPPTGELFF. Drawing the rest from reference TRBV19 and TRBJ2-2, the complete variable domain is DGGITQSPKYLFRKEGQNVTLSCEQNLNHDAMYWYRQDPGQGLRLIYYSQIVNDFQKGDIAEGYSVSREKKESFPLTVTSAQKNPTAFYLCASSITPPTGELFFGEGSRLTVL.

This chain joins TRBV28 and TRBJ2-2; D not resolved. The CDR3 loop spans 13 amino acids. V shed 3 bases and J shed 8 bases, with 10 bases lying between them. Per the germline V gene, CDR1 is MDHEN and CDR2 is SYDVKM. The CDR3 DNA follows: TGTGCCAGCAGTTTGCTAGAAAGTGGGGAGCTGTTTTTT. Protein: CASSLLESGELFF.

Comment on this clonotype: An end of the junction differs from the germline gene, which may be a read error. The genes are TRBV6-9 and TRBJ2-7, with unresolved D. Per the germline V gene, CDR1 is MNHGY and CDR2 is SVAAGI. The CDR3 covers 17 residues. As DNA, the CDR3 is TGTGCCAGCAGTTACGAGGTCGGTTTGGTCGACTCCTACGGGCAGTACTTC. This codes for CASSYEVGLVDSYGQYF.

This clonotype has only a few counts. This sequence joins TRBV29-1 and TRBJ2-7; D is perhaps TRBD2 (5 bases). V was shortened by 5 bases and J by 1 base, with 12 bases between the two germline ends. The CDR3 covers 13 residues. CDR1 is SQVTM, CDR2 ANQGSEA, per germline. The CDR3 spells CSVLSGSSYEQYF. As DNA, the CDR3 is TGCAGCGTTCTGAGCGGATCTTCCTACGAGCAGTACTTC.

This clonotype was counted a few times. The chain has TRBV11-1 and TRBJ1-1; TRBD1 might be the D (6 bases). Trimming took 1 base from V and 0 from J, leaving 21 bases between them. The germline V gene has CDR1 SGHAT and CDR2 FQDESV (reference sequence). CDR3 length equals 19 residues. The CDR3 is CASSLGHWGQLNLNTEAFF. The CDR3, as DNA: TGTGCCAGCAGCTTAGGTCACTGGGGGCAGCTGAACTTGAACACTGAAGCTTTCTTT.

This chain uses TRBV20-1 with TRBJ2-7; tentatively, D is TRBD2 (6 bases). V was shortened by 5 bases and J by 7 bases, with 15 bases between the two germline ends. Germline V gives CDR1 DFQATT, CDR2 SNEGSKA (reference sequence). The CDR3 consists of 12 residues. The CDR3: CSAGTSRGEQYF. The CDR3 bases are TGCAGTGCTGGTACCTCCCGGGGGGAGCAGTACTTC.

Comments on this clonotype: This may be a read error: a much more frequent sequence differs by one nucleotide. V gene TRBV6-1 combines with J gene TRBJ2-1, with D perhaps matching TRBD2 (6 bases). The V gene's germline CDR1 is MNHNS and CDR2 SASEGT. CDR3 length: 13 amino acids. V was trimmed by 8 bases and J by 5 bases, leaving 13 bases between them. The CDR3 region is CASSLAENNEQFF. DNA for the CDR3: TGTGCCAGCTCGTTAGCGGAAAACAATGAGCAGTTCTTC.

The count of this clonotype is one. The V call is TRBV5-1, the J call TRBJ1-1, with D possibly being TRBD1 (6 bases). V lost 4 bases to trimming and J lost 0 bases, with 16 bases between them. The length of the CDR3 is 16 residues. Germline assignment: CDR1 SGHRS and CDR2 YFSETQ. CDR3: CASSPGTSRMNTEAFF. In DNA, the CDR3 is TGCGCCAGCAGCCCCGGGACAAGTCGAATGAACACTGAAGCTTTCTTT.

This clonotype was observed a handful of times. The chain is built from TRBV3-1 and TRBJ2-7; D is unclear. The ends were cut back, 4 bases at V and 10 bases at J, with 14 bases in the middle. Germline V gene sequence: CDR1 LGHDT, CDR2 YNNKEL (reference sequence). The CDR3 contains 12 residues. CDR3: CASSRTNLEQYF. The CDR3 DNA follows: TGTGCCAGCAGCCGGACCAACCTAGAACAGTACTTC.

The chain carries TRBV20-1 and TRBJ2-7, with 13 bases aligning to TRBD2. Per the germline V gene, CDR1 is DFQATT and CDR2 is SNEGSKA (reference sequence). With V trimmed by 0 bases and J by 7 bases, 18 bases remained unmatched. The CDR3 totals 19 residues. This CDR3 is CSARDPTDRLAGGTGEQYF. DNA for the CDR3: TGCAGTGCTAGAGACCCCACTGATCGACTAGCGGGAGGAACTGGAGAGCAGTACTTC.

This clonotype appeared a few times. The rearrangement uses TRBV20-1 and TRBJ2-7; D may be TRBD2 (5 bases). CDR1 and CDR2 (germline): DFQATT, SNEGSKA (reference sequence). Trimming removed 5 bases from V and 2 bases from J, with 19 bases in between. The CDR3 consists of 15 residues. CDR3 sequence: CSAPNGRAGTYEQYF. The CDR3 region has the DNA TGCAGTGCTCCCAATGGGCGGGCCGGAACCTACGAGCAGTACTTC.

The V call is TRBV6-2 or TRBV6-3, the J call TRBJ1-2; D might be TRBD1 (5 bases). This CDR3 spans 14 amino acids. Germline lookup yields CDR1 MNHEY and CDR2 SVGEGT. The V and J ends lost 0 bases and 8 bases respectively, with 13 bases between them. The CDR3 DNA reads as TGTGCCAGCAGTTACTCGGTGCCAGGGCACGGCTACACCTTC. Translation gives CASSYSVPGHGYTF.

A word on this clonotype: Being one base from a much bigger clone, this may be a read error. This chain connects TRBV29-1 to TRBJ2-5; the match to TRBD2 covers 7 bases. The CDR3 has 15 residues. The V and J ends lost 4 bases and 7 bases, in that order; junction bases with no gene match: 15. Per germline, CDR1 SQVTM and CDR2 ANQGSEA. The CDR3 spells CSVGEGGSRGGTQYF. The CDR3 DNA reads TGCAGCGTTGGAGAGGGAGGGAGTAGAGGAGGGACCCAGTACTTC.

This clonotype showed up just a few times. The chain joins TRBV27 to TRBJ1-2; D is undetermined. The CDR3 contains 16 residues. V lost 5 bases to trimming and J lost 5 bases, with 21 bases between them. From germline, CDR1 is MNHEY and CDR2 SMNVEV (reference sequence). This chain's CDR3 is CASSPLGLERRYGYTF. The DNA for the CDR3 is TGTGCCAGCAGTCCTCTAGGACTGGAAAGAAGATATGGCTACACCTTC.

The V gene is TRBV20-1, the J gene TRBJ2-3; perhaps TRBD2 as D (6 bases). Germline loops: CDR1 DFQATT, CDR2 SNEGSKA (reference sequence). V lost 0 bases to trimming and J lost 0 bases, with 10 bases between them. The CDR3 contains 15 residues. Written as DNA, the CDR3 is TGCAGTGCTAGAGACGCGGGGTCTAGCACAGATACGCAGTATTTT. Translated: CSARDAGSSTDTQYF.